Listed below are T cell receptor beta chains from one sample, sequenced in a study of blood T cell repertoires in COVID-19. The protocol was immunoSEQ multiplex PCR, while the TCRdb copy is restricted to in-frame clones and leaves out a portion. The sample contains under 100,000 clones, about 81% of which appear only once. Sequenced material: peripheral blood. Every receptor here comes from a human donor in a cohort sampled during active COVID-19. The CDR3 runs from the conserved cysteine through the conserved F or W. The D gene is left open where the match is weak. Clone size is given for some rows only: seen once, a few or many times, or a class if the clone is expanded.

TRBJ2-6 | - | TRBV27 | - | CASTRGGANVLTF | TGTGCCAGCACGAGAGGGGGGGCCAACGTCCTGACTTTC
TRBJ2-1 | - | TRBV7-3 | - | CASSSTDTARQFF | TGTGCCAGCAGCTCGACAGACACCGCTCGGCAGTTCTTC
TRBJ2-3 | TRBD2 | TRBV12-5 | - | CASGLGAPGLAGDSTDTQYF | TGTGCTAGTGGTTTGGGAGCTCCTGGACTAGCGGGGGATAGCACAGATACGCAGTATTTT
TRBJ2-2 | TRBD1 | TRBV18 | - | CASSPGQGVRGRELFF | TGTGCCAGCTCCCCGGGACAGGGAGTCCGAGGGCGGGAGCTGTTTTTT
TRBJ1-5 | - | TRBV7-5 | - | CARTLTGSNQPQHF | TGTGCCAGAACCCTTACGGGTAGCAATCAGCCCCAGCATTTT
TRBJ1-1 | TRBD1 | TRBV18 | - | CASSPQNRGTAFF | TGTGCCAGCTCACCTCAAAACAGGGGAACGGCTTTCTTT
TRBJ1-3 | - | TRBV28 | - | CASSLQAGNTIYF | TGTGCCAGCAGTTTACAGGCTGGAAACACCATATATTTT
TRBJ2-1 | TRBD2 | TRBV7-2 | - | CASSPPAGEKFF | TGTGCCAGCAGCCCCCCGGCGGGGGAGAAGTTCTTC
TRBJ1-4 | - | TRBV2 | - | CASREIEKLFF | TGTGCCAGCAGAGAAATAGAAAAACTGTTTTTT
TRBJ1-6 | TRBD1 | TRBV30 | - | CAWDRGAGNSPLHF | TGTGCCTGGGACAGGGGCGCAGGGAATTCACCCCTCCACTTT
TRBJ2-5 | TRBD1 | TRBV7-2 | - | CASSSNSGGQETQYF | TGTGCCAGCAGCTCAAATTCAGGGGGACAAGAGACCCAGTACTTC
TRBJ1-4 | - | TRBV18 | many | CASSAATNEKLFF | TGTGCCAGCTCTGCGGCAACTAATGAAAAACTGTTTTTT
TRBJ1-5 | - | TRBV19 | - | CASSTGAGAQHF | TGTGCCAGTAGTACCGGAGCAGGGGCCCAGCATTTT
TRBJ1-3 | TRBD1 | TRBV6-1 | few | CASSEGRGILNTIYF | TGTGCCAGCAGTGAAGGCAGGGGGATTTTGAACACCATATATTTT
TRBJ2-1 | TRBD2 | TRBV5-5 | - | CASSPLAGGSNEQFF | TGTGCCAGCAGCCCGTTGGCGGGGGGCTCCAATGAGCAGTTCTTC
TRBJ2-1 | TRBD2 | TRBV11-2 | - | CASSQAGGRQFF | TGTGCCAGCAGCCAAGCGGGGGGGCGGCAGTTCTTC
TRBJ1-5 | - | TRBV27 | - | CASSALGRGVDQPQHF | TGTGCCAGCAGTGCCCTTGGAAGGGGCGTGGATCAGCCCCAGCATTTT
TRBJ2-3 | - | TRBV9 | - | CASSVAPRATDTQYF | TGTGCCAGCAGCGTAGCTCCCAGGGCAACAGATACGCAGTATTTT
TRBJ1-3 | - | TRBV6-5 | - | CASRGGSSGNTIYF | TGTGCCAGCAGGGGGGGGAGCTCTGGAAACACCATATATTTT
TRBJ2-7 | - | TRBV27 | - | CASSSPSQGTTYEQYF | TGTGCCAGCAGTTCCCCTTCACAGGGCACCACGTACGAGCAGTACTTC
TRBJ2-2 | TRBD1 | TRBV7-3 | - | CASSWGQGGAGELFF | TGTGCCAGCAGCTGGGGACAGGGGGGGGCCGGGGAGCTGTTTTTT
TRBJ1-1 | TRBD1 | TRBV19 | once | CASRDTYTGVEAFF | TGTGCCAGTAGAGACACGTACACAGGGGTTGAAGCTTTCTTT
TRBJ2-1 | - | TRBV6-5 | - | CASTSHRLGLVEQFF | TGTGCCAGCACTTCCCATCGACTAGGGCTGGTCGAGCAGTTCTTC
TRBJ1-1 | TRBD1 | TRBV28 | few | CASRGQLEAFF | TGTGCCAGCAGGGGACAGCTTGAAGCTTTCTTT
TRBJ2-3 | - | TRBV5-1 | - | CASSRRGSWGEGDTQYF | TGCGCCAGCAGCCGACGGGGGAGTTGGGGAGAAGGAGATACGCAGTATTTT
TRBJ1-2 | TRBD1 | TRBV5-4 | - | CASSTDSGGYGYTF | TGTGCCAGCAGCACCGACTCAGGGGGCTATGGCTACACCTTC
TRBJ1-1 | - | TRBV7-7 | - | CASSLESGLWDTVTEAFF | TGTGCTAGCAGCTTAGAGTCAGGCCTCTGGGACACGGTCACTGAAGCTTTCTTT
TRBJ1-1 | - | TRBV5-6 | - | CASSHLLDTEAFF | TGTGCCAGCAGCCATTTATTAGACACTGAAGCTTTCTTT
TRBJ2-2 | - | TRBV7-9 | few | CASSLDYPGGQVTTGELFF | TGTGCCAGCAGCTTAGACTATCCGGGGGGACAGGTAACCACCGGGGAGCTGTTTTTT
TRBJ1-1 | - | TRBV10-3 | - | CAISERSTEAFF | TGTGCCATCAGTGAACGGAGCACTGAAGCTTTCTTT
TRBJ1-2 | - | TRBV6-5 | - | CASSYSRNYGYTF | TGTGCCAGCAGTTACAGCAGGAACTATGGCTACACCTTC
TRBJ1-1 | - | TRBV30 | - | CAWSVYRTNTEAFF | TGTGCCTGGAGTGTATACAGGACGAACACTGAAGCTTTCTTT
TRBJ1-2 | TRBD1 | TRBV4-1 | few | CASSQPRTGSVGGYTF | TGCGCCAGCAGCCAACCCCGGACAGGGTCGGTTGGAGGCTACACCTTC
TRBJ2-3 | - | TRBV2 | - | CASRGEDSLQYF | TGTGCCAGCAGGGGAGAGGACAGCCTGCAGTATTTT
TRBJ1-1 | - | TRBV5-5 | - | CASSLGPYEAEAFF | TGTGCCAGCAGCTTGGGTCCCTACGAAGCTGAAGCTTTCTTT
TRBJ2-7 | TRBD1 | TRBV19 | - | CASSPDGAGGNSYEQYF | TGTGCCAGTAGTCCTGATGGTGCAGGGGGCAACTCCTACGAGCAGTACTTC
TRBJ2-3 | - | TRBV7-2 | - | CASTPGWGQDTQYF | TGTGCCAGCACCCCAGGGTGGGGCCAAGATACGCAGTATTTT
TRBJ2-1 | - | TRBV5-1 | - | CASSLSTSPSEQFF | TGCGCCAGCAGCCTGTCGACAAGCCCCAGCGAGCAGTTCTTC
TRBJ1-5 | - | TRBV2 | - | CASRVQGIGNQPQHF | TGTGCCAGCAGAGTACAGGGAATTGGCAATCAGCCCCAGCATTTT
TRBJ2-7 | TRBD1 | TRBV6-1 | - | CASSVHVLTGTGAEYF | TGTGCCAGCAGTGTACATGTTCTTACCGGGACAGGGGCGGAGTACTTC
TRBJ2-7 | TRBD2 | TRBV3-1/TRBV3-2 | - | CASSQESALAGVSYEQYF | TGTGCCAGCAGCCAAGAGAGTGCGCTAGCGGGGGTCTCCTACGAGCAGTACTTC
TRBJ1-5 | - | TRBV10-1 | few | CASSPTGDSNQPQHF | TGCGCCAGCAGCCCGACAGGAGATAGCAATCAGCCCCAGCATTTT
TRBJ2-6 | TRBD1 | TRBV19 | - | CASSISVTGVISGANVLTF | TGTGCCAGTAGTATTTCGGTAACAGGGGTGATCTCTGGGGCCAACGTCCTGACTTTC
TRBJ2-2 | - | TRBV3-1/TRBV3-2 | few | CASSRTGSGTGELFF | TGTGCCAGCAGCCGTACAGGGTCGGGCACCGGGGAGCTGTTTTTT
TRBJ2-2 | - | TRBV6-5 | - | CASRGPNTGELFF | TGTGCCAGCAGGGGCCCGAACACCGGGGAGCTGTTTTTT
TRBJ1-6 | TRBD1 | TRBV18 | - | CASSSDRKNSPLHF | TGTGCCAGCTCATCGGACAGGAAAAACTCACCCCTCCACTTT
TRBJ1-1 | TRBD1 | TRBV29-1 | few | CSALAGGYTEAFF | TGCAGCGCCCTGGCAGGGGGGTACACTGAAGCTTTCTTT
TRBJ2-2 | TRBD2 | TRBV10-2 | - | CASSGTSGGAGELFF | TGCGCCAGCAGTGGGACTAGCGGGGGGGCCGGGGAGCTGTTTTTT
TRBJ2-4 | - | TRBV5-8 | - | CASSLAAVGARIQYF | TGTGCCAGCAGCTTGGCCGCGGTCGGCGCACGCATTCAGTACTTC
TRBJ1-4 | - | TRBV13 | - | CASSQTRGKLFF | TGTGCCAGCAGCCAAACAAGGGGAAAACTGTTTTTT
TRBJ2-7 | - | TRBV7-8 | few | CAISRGSPNSYEQYF | TGTGCCATCAGCAGGGGATCTCCCAACTCCTACGAGCAGTACTTC
TRBJ2-1 | TRBD1 | TRBV9 | - | CASSTFDRDNEQFF | TGTGCCAGCAGCACCTTCGACAGGGACAATGAGCAGTTCTTC
TRBJ1-4 | - | TRBV9 | - | CASSVGQGGWEKLFF | TGTGCCAGCAGCGTAGGCCAGGGAGGATGGGAAAAACTGTTTTTT